This TCR beta chain was recovered during a study of OX40 agonist ivuxolimab in advanced cancers. As for the study in general: Patients took ivuxolimab, an agonistic anti-OX40 (CD134) antibody.

Notes on the study in general: CD4+ T cells averaged fewer expanded clones than CD8+ T cells. Blood T cells, both CD4+ and CD8+, expanded clonally by week 6 at 0.1 to 3.0 mg/kg.

Sequencing used immunoSEQ multiplex PCR; TCRdb keeps in-frame clones, though not all of them. Among 60,000 to 75,000 clones listed, about four fifths were seen once. Trimming stripped 10 bases from V and 8 bases from J, with 20 bases between. Germline CDR1 reads SNHLY; CDR2 reads FYNNEI. This CDR3 region has 13 residues. At cycle 4 day 1, cycle 7 day 1, and baseline, blood was sampled. Of note for this clone: Its antigen is unknown.

This rearrangement joins TRBV2 to TRBJ1-2; D is perhaps TRBD1 (6 bases). This TCR was recovered from an adult with an advanced solid tumor such as melanoma, head and neck, liver or kidney cancer. Material: CD4+ or CD8+ T cells sorted from blood, obtained in a trial of the OX40 agonist ivuxolimab. CDR3 sequence: CATSQGTKEGYTF. Here the CDR3 DNA reads TGTGCCACCTCCCAGGGGACGAAGGAAGGCTACACCTTC.